In its sample, the clone carrying this TCR beta chain was seen many times. The iRepertoire nested amplicon-rescue multiplex PCR amplified TCR alpha and beta CDR3s from RNA. TCRdb reprocessed the multiplex PCR reads with MiXCR, giving one entry per CDR3 protein. The table records more than 95,000 distinct CDR3 sequences, around 28% of them present only once. This entry comes from a study of glioma-infiltrating T cells. V lost 0 bases to trimming and J lost 1 base, with 6 bases between them. The CDR3 has 14 residues. Germline lookup yields CDR1 LNHNV and CDR2 YYDKDF (reference sequence). This chain joins TRBV15 and TRBJ1-1; D not resolved. This TCR derives from a human donor with low-grade glioma or glioblastoma, undergoing nonglioma brain surgery, or in good health (not recorded which). The sequencing sample was made of glioma tissue, nonneoplastic brain tissue, or PBMCs (not recorded which). CDR3: CATSRDWGNTEAFF. In nucleotides, the CDR3 is TGTGCCACCAGCAGAGATTGGGGGAACACTGAAGCTTTCTTT.